The next 25 T cell receptor beta chains were all read from a single sample in a study of cytomegalovirus exposure and HLA in healthy donors. The PCR made use of 60 Vbeta and 13 Jbeta primers. Data came from immunoSEQ multiplex PCR; TCRdb stores just in-frame clones and leaves some out. The sample carries around 150,000 clones, around 80% recorded once. The sequencing input was PBMCs. Receptors were obtained from a man aged 40-55 years in good health and CMV-seropositive.

The chain is built from TRBV28 and TRBJ1-1; maybe TRBD1 (5 bases). Germline V gene data show CDR1 as MDHEN and CDR2 as SYDVKM. The CDR3 has 14 residues. The V gene lost 5 bases and the J gene lost 1 base, with 11 bases spanning the gap. The CDR3 nucleotides read TGTGCCAGCAGTCCCGCAGGGAAGAACACTGAAGCTTTCTTT. It is translated as CASSPAGKNTEAFF.

This sequence joins TRBV19 and TRBJ1-1; 8 nucleotides align to TRBD1. The CDR3 runs to 14 residues. Germline CDR1 LNHDA, CDR2 SQIVND (reference sequence). The V segment lost 7 bases and the J segment 0 bases; nucleotides outside the gene matches: 4. The CDR3 loop is CASIPDRVNTEAFF. For the CDR3, the DNA is TGTGCCAGTATTCCGGACAGGGTGAACACTGAAGCTTTCTTT.

This clone was counted only a few times. V and J are TRBV4-2 and TRBJ1-2; possible D gene TRBD1, 5 bases. This CDR3 is built from 17 residues. The V end was cut by 1 base, the J end by 3 bases, with 18 bases between. Germline assignment: CDR1 LGHNA and CDR2 YNFKEQ. Here the CDR3 DNA reads TGTGCCAGCAGCCAAGCCCCTTTTGGGGCCCGGGACTATGGCTACACCTTC. This gives the protein CASSQAPFGARDYGYTF.

The chain employs TRBV15 and TRBJ2-7, with TRBD2 as a possible D gene (6 bases). V lost 5 bases and J lost 4, with 15 bases in between. Germline loops: CDR1 LNHNV, CDR2 YYDKDF (reference sequence). The CDR3 length is 14 residues. The CDR3: CATSWRGGHYEQYF. The DNA for the CDR3 is TGTGCCACCAGCTGGAGGGGAGGCCATTACGAGCAGTACTTC.

The J gene is TRBJ2-7, the V gene TRBV5-1; 15 bases are a match to TRBD2. From germline, CDR1 is SGHRS and CDR2 YFSETQ. CDR3 length: 16 residues. J lost 5 bases, V lost 1 base, and 4 bases had no gene match. The CDR3 is CASSLKGLAGGNEQYF. In DNA, the CDR3 is TGCGCCAGCAGCTTGAAAGGACTAGCGGGAGGGAACGAGCAGTACTTC.

The chain joins TRBV19 to TRBJ1-2; 7 positions match TRBD1. CDR1 is LNHDA and CDR2 is SQIVND in the germline V gene (reference sequence). The J segment lost 4 bases and the V segment lost 6 bases, leaving 5 bases of the junction unmatched. The CDR3 is 13 amino acids. CDR3 nucleotide sequence: TGTGCCAGTAGAAACAGGGGCGGCTATGGCTACACCTTC. It specifies CASRNRGGYGYTF.

V is TRBV7-9 and J is TRBJ2-5; TRBD2 aligns across 10 bases. CDR3 length: 16 residues. From germline, CDR1 is SEHNR and CDR2 FQNEAQ (reference sequence). The trim removed 2 bases at V and 2 bases at J, leaving 5 bases unmatched. The CDR3 DNA reads TGTGCCAGCAGCTTATGGACTAGCGGATATCAAGAGACCCAGTACTTC. Translating gives CASSLWTSGYQETQYF.

The chain couples TRBV10-2 to TRBJ2-7; D perhaps matches TRBD2 (5 bases). V shed 3 bases and J shed 2 bases, with 11 bases lying between them. CDR1 is WSHSY and CDR2 is SAAADI in the germline V gene. The CDR3 spans 14 residues. For the CDR3, the DNA is TGCGCCAGCAGTGATAACGGGGTAACCTACGAGCAGTACTTC. This translates into CASSDNGVTYEQYF.

This clone appeared once. V usage is TRBV4-2 and J usage is TRBJ2-2; 12 bases line up with TRBD2. Germline V gene lookup returns CDR1 LGHNA and CDR2 YNFKEQ. CDR3 size: 15 residues. With 4 bases clipped from V and 6 bases from J, the junction kept 3 bases outside the gene matches. The CDR3 sequence: CASSRTSGAPGELFF. The CDR3 DNA reads TGTGCCAGCAGCCGGACTAGCGGGGCCCCCGGGGAGCTGTTTTTT.

The chain uses TRBV10-3 and TRBJ2-5, with TRBD2 as a possible D gene (6 bases). CDR1 is ENHRY, CDR2 SYGVKD, per germline. Trimming cost V 5 bases and J 5 bases, with 15 bases left between them. The CDR3 length is 14 residues. CDR3 bases: TGTGCCATCAGTCCGGGAGTTGTGTCGGAGACCCAGTACTTC. Its translation: CAISPGVVSETQYF.

V usage is TRBV6-4 and J usage is TRBJ1-2; 10 bases fit TRBD1. Germline trimming cut 6 bases from V and 5 bases from J; bases unmatched to any gene: 12. This CDR3 is 16 amino acids long. Germline CDR1 is MRHNA and CDR2 is SNTAGT. The DNA of the CDR3 is TGTGCCAGCAGCCCCGGGACAGGGGCACTTCCATATGGCTACACCTTC. The encoded protein is CASSPGTGALPYGYTF.

V usage is TRBV19 and J usage is TRBJ1-1; D remains unclear. Trimming took off 1 base at V and 8 bases at J, with 5 bases between the two ends. There are 11 residues in the CDR3. The germline CDR1 and CDR2 sequences are LNHDA and SQIVND (reference sequence). The CDR3, as DNA: TGTGCCAGTAGTATAGCGGGAGAAGCTTTCTTT. Its translation: CASSIAGEAFF.

This rearrangement joins TRBV11-2 to TRBJ2-1; 9 nucleotides line up with TRBD1. This CDR3 has 14 residues. Germline CDR1 SGHAT, CDR2 FQNNGV. V lost 10 bases and J lost 6; bases outside the gene matches: 10. CDR3 coding DNA: TGTGCCACTATTAGGGACAGGGAATCCAATGAGCAGTTCTTC. Encoded protein: CATIRDRESNEQFF.

This chain connects TRBV11-2 to TRBJ2-7; D might be TRBD1 (6 bases). This CDR3 comprises 14 residues. With 1 base removed from V and 2 bases from J, the gap between germline ends came to 9 bases. Germline V CDR1 and CDR2: SGHAT, FQNNGV. CDR3 region: CASSLGTVPYEQYF. The CDR3 nucleotides read TGTGCCAGCAGCTTAGGGACAGTACCCTACGAGCAGTACTTC.

The V and J genes are TRBV10-1 and TRBJ2-7; TRBD2 agrees at 7 bases. Per the germline V gene, CDR1 is WNHNN and CDR2 is SYGVQD (reference sequence). This CDR3 contains 16 residues. V dropped 0 bases and J dropped 0; count of bases not matched to a gene: 5. The CDR3 bases are TGCGCCAGCAGTGAGTCAAGCGGGACTCCCTCCTACGAGCAGTACTTC. It codes for CASSESSGTPSYEQYF.

The V gene is TRBV10-1, the J gene TRBJ2-1, with 11 positions matching TRBD2. CDR1 is WNHNN, CDR2 SYGVQD, per germline (reference sequence). Trimming took 4 bases from V and 4 from J; bases not matched to a gene: 6. The CDR3 has 16 residues. Written as DNA, the CDR3 is TGCGCCAGCAGTGGATTTAGCGGGAGGGCATACAATGAGCAGTTCTTC. This codes for CASSGFSGRAYNEQFF.

The CDR3 reads CASTFRVEQYF. CDR3 sequence (DNA): TGTGCCAGCACCTTCCGGGTCGAGCAGTACTTC. The chain links TRBV28 to TRBJ2-5, with D uncertain. TRBJ2-7 explains the end of the DNA better; the J call may be wrong. This CDR3 region has 11 residues. The germline gives CDR1 MDHEN, CDR2 SYDVKM.

DNA of the CDR3: TGTGCCAGCAGTGCTTTCAGATCGAACACCGGGGAGCTGTTTTTT. Translation: CASSAFRSNTGELFF. The rearrangement links TRBV6-4 to TRBJ2-2; D remains ambiguous. With 4 bases removed from V and 0 bases from J, the gap between germline ends came to 9 bases. Germline V gives CDR1 MRHNA, CDR2 SNTAGT. The CDR3 spans 15 residues.

The count of this clone is one. The chain is built from TRBV5-5 and TRBJ1-4; perhaps TRBD1 as D (6 bases). Germline CDR1 SGHKS, CDR2 YYEKEE (reference sequence). The length of the CDR3 is 14 residues. Deletions cut 2 bases from V and 7 bases from J, with 12 bases between. CDR3 in amino acids: CASSFPGTTEKLFF. The CDR3 DNA reads TGTGCCAGCAGCTTCCCCGGGACAACTGAAAAACTGTTTTTT.

The chain combines TRBV7-9 with TRBJ2-7; possibly TRBD1 for D (5 bases). The ends were cut back, 5 bases at V and 0 bases at J, with 11 bases in the middle. The germline V gene has CDR1 SEHNR and CDR2 FQNEAQ (reference sequence). This CDR3 is 14 amino acids long. The CDR3 sequence is CASSTDTSSYEQYF. The CDR3, as DNA: TGTGCCAGCAGCACGGACACCAGCTCCTACGAGCAGTACTTC.

The chain couples TRBV2 to TRBJ2-5, with D uncertain. V was cut by 7 bases and J by 9 bases, with 12 bases left in between. CDR1 is SNHLY and CDR2 is FYNNEI in the germline V gene. This CDR3 has 11 amino acids. CDR3 coding DNA: TGTGCCAGCATTGTGCGATCGGCCCAGTACTTC. Residues: CASIVRSAQYF. The full variable domain, rest sourced from reference TRBV2 and TRBJ2-5, is EPEVTQTPSHQVTQMGQEVILRCVPISNHLYFYWYRQILGQKVEFLVSFYNNEISEKSEIFDDQFSVERPDGSNFTLKIRSTKLEDSAMYFCASIVRSAQYFGPGTRLLVL.

This sequence joins TRBV6-5 and TRBJ1-5; no definite D call. The CDR3 is 13 residues long. The V gene lost 4 bases and the J gene lost 7 bases, with 11 bases spanning the gap. The V gene's germline CDR1 is MNHEY and CDR2 SVGAGI. The CDR3 sequence: CASSFGVRQPQHF. CDR3 nucleotide sequence: TGTGCCAGCAGTTTCGGGGTGAGGCAGCCCCAGCATTTT.

For this clone: Other DNA variants within this sample encode the same CDR3. The chain carries TRBV28 and TRBJ1-3; the D gene is possibly TRBD1 (5 bases). The germline V and J ends were trimmed by 4 bases and 0 bases, with 7 bases remaining between them. CDR1 and CDR2 (germline): MDHEN, SYDVKM. The CDR3 has 14 residues. The CDR3 spells CASSYQGSGNTIYF. The CDR3 region has the DNA TGTGCCAGCAGTTACCAGGGCTCTGGAAACACCATATATTTT.

The chain links TRBV6-1 to TRBJ2-5; D may be TRBD1 (5 bases). This CDR3 comprises 13 residues. The V end was cut by 4 bases, the J end by 5 bases, with 11 bases between. CDR1 is MNHNS, CDR2 SASEGT, per germline. The CDR3 sequence: CASSVQGWETQYF. For the CDR3, the DNA is TGTGCCAGCAGTGTTCAGGGTTGGGAGACCCAGTACTTC.

The rearrangement links TRBV4-2 to TRBJ2-7; tentatively, D is TRBD2 (6 bases). Between the trimmed V and J ends, which lost 8 bases and 3 bases, there was a span of 17 bases. The CDR3 loop spans 14 amino acids. CDR1 and CDR2 (germline): LGHNA, YNFKEQ. CDR3 DNA: TGTGCCAGCGGACTGTGGGGGGTGATCTACGAGCAGTACTTC. The encoded protein is CASGLWGVIYEQYF.